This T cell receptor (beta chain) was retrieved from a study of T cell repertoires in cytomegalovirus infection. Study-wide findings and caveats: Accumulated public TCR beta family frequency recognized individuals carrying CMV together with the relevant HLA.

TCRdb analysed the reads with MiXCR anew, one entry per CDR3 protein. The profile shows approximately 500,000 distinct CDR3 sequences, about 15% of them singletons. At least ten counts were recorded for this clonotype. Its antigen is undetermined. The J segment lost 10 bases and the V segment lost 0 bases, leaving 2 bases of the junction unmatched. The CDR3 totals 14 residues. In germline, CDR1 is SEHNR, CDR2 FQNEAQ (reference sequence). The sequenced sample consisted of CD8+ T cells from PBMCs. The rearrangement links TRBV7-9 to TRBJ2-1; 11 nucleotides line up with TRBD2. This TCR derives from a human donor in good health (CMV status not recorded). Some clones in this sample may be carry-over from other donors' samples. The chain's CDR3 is CASSLASGRAEQFF. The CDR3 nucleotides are TGTGCCAGCAGCTTAGCTAGCGGGAGGGCCGAGCAGTTCTTC.